Listed below are T cell receptor beta chains from one sample, sequenced in a study of cytomegalovirus exposure and HLA in healthy donors. The repertoire was sequenced with immunoSEQ multiplex PCR; TCRdb's copy has only in-frame clones and lacks some. Of 120,000 or so clones in the sample, around four fifths are singletons; the top ten hold about a tenth. Sequencing was carried out using PBMCs. The origin of the receptors is a man aged 25 to 40 in good health and CMV-seropositive. Both conserved end residues are part of each CDR3. The D gene is left open where the match is weak. Size is stated for part of the rows, as once, few or many counts, or as a class when the clone is expanded.

TRBV19	TRBJ2-6	-	TRBD1	TGTGCCAGTAGTGTCACAGGGGGATCTGGGGCCAACGTCCTGACTTTC	CASSVTGGSGANVLTF
TRBV7-8	TRBJ1-5	-	-	TGTGCCAGCAGCCCTTCTCCCAATCAGCCCCAGCATTTT	CASSPSPNQPQHF
TRBV10-3	TRBJ2-3	-	TRBD2	TGTGCCATCAGTTCAGCGGGAGTAGCAGATACGCAGTATTTT	CAISSAGVADTQYF
TRBV19	TRBJ2-7	once	TRBD2	TGTGCCAGTAGTCAGGGACTAGCGGTTGCGTACGAGCAGTACTTC	CASSQGLAVAYEQYF
TRBV9	TRBJ2-7	-	TRBD2	TGTGCCAGCAGCGTAGGCGTAGCGGGAGTCCTCTACGAGCAGTACTTC	CASSVGVAGVLYEQYF
TRBV29-1	TRBJ1-1	-	-	TGCAGCGTTGAAGAGGGAGGGCGTCTATGGACTGAAGCTTTCTTT	CSVEEGGRLWTEAFF
TRBV4-3	TRBJ1-4	-	TRBD1	TGCGCCAGCAGCCCCGTCCCGGGACAGGAGGGGTCGGATGAAAAACTGTTTTTT	CASSPVPGQEGSDEKLFF
TRBV9	TRBJ2-7	-	-	TGTGCCAGCAGCGCCAGCGGAAAGCACTACGAGCAGTACTTC	CASSASGKHYEQYF
TRBV28	TRBJ2-7	-	-	TGTGCCAGCAGTTTATGGGGGCTCGAGCAGTACTTC	CASSLWGLEQYF
TRBV11-2	TRBJ2-4	-	TRBD1	TGTGCCAGCAGCTCAGGACAGGGTGGTTGGGCAAGGGACATTCAGTACTTC	CASSSGQGGWARDIQYF
TRBV5-6	TRBJ2-3	-	-	TGTGCCAGCAGCCCCCCCCGCGGAGGACCTTGGGATACGCAGTATTTT	CASSPPRGGPWDTQYF
TRBV9	TRBJ1-1	-	-	TGTGCCAGCAGCTTCGGACAGAACACTGAAGCTTTCTTT	CASSFGQNTEAFF
TRBV28	TRBJ2-7	once	TRBD2	TGTGCCAGCAGCTTAGGAGCAAGGGACTACGGGCAGTACTTC	CASSLGARDYGQYF
TRBV4-1	TRBJ1-5	-	-	TGCGCCAGCAGCCAAGGGGCAGCCTCAGAAGACAATCAGCCCCAGCATTTT	CASSQGAASEDNQPQHF
TRBV5-4	TRBJ2-4	-	TRBD2	TGTGCCAGCAGCGACGGACTAGCGGGAGTCGGCAAAAACATTCAGTACTTC	CASSDGLAGVGKNIQYF
TRBV7-3	TRBJ2-1	-	TRBD2	TGTGCCAGCAGCCCCAGCACCGGGACTAGAGGCAATGAGCAGTTCTTC	CASSPSTGTRGNEQFF
TRBV5-1	TRBJ2-1	few	TRBD2	TGCGCCAGCAGCCAAGACCCTAGCGGTGCGAGCTCCTACAATGAGCAGTTCTTC	CASSQDPSGASSYNEQFF
TRBV19	TRBJ2-3	-	TRBD2	TGTGCCAGTAGTATGACTAGCGGGACAGCAGATACGCAGTATTTT	CASSMTSGTADTQYF
TRBV30	TRBJ2-1	-	TRBD1	TGTGCCTGGCGCCCCCGGGACAGGAGCTACAATGAGCAGTTCTTC	CAWRPRDRSYNEQFF
TRBV2	TRBJ2-2	once	TRBD1	TGTGCCACTTACAGGGGGCTGGCACCCACCGGGGAGCTGTTTTTT	CATYRGLAPTGELFF
TRBV9	TRBJ2-7	-	-	TGTGCCAGCAGCGCCAGCCCAGCGGAAGGGTCCTACGAGCAGTACTTC	CASSASPAEGSYEQYF
TRBV4-3	TRBJ2-7	-	TRBD2	TGCGCCAGCAGCCAAGCAGCGGGAGGCCTTGCCTACGAGCAGTACTTC	CASSQAAGGLAYEQYF
TRBV19	TRBJ2-1	once	TRBD2	TGTGCCAGTAGGGAACTAGCGGGAGATTTATACAATGAGCAGTTCTTC	CASRELAGDLYNEQFF
TRBV7-6	TRBJ2-7	-	TRBD1	TGTGCCAGCAGCTTAGGGGACAGGGGTATCGACGAGCAGTACTTC	CASSLGDRGIDEQYF
TRBV27	TRBJ1-5	-	TRBD1	TGTGCCAGCAGAAAGACAGGGGGCCATCAGCCCCAGCATTTT	CASRKTGGHQPQHF
TRBV7-2	TRBJ2-7	-	-	TGTGCCAGCAGCTTAGGGGGAGGCGGGTACGAGCAGTACTTC	CASSLGGGGYEQYF
TRBV30	TRBJ2-3	-	TRBD1	TGTGCCTGGAGTATCGGACAGGGAACAGATACGCAGTATTTT	CAWSIGQGTDTQYF
TRBV5-4	TRBJ1-5	-	TRBD1	TGTGCCAGCAGTCTTGACAGGGGGCAAGGCAATCAGCCCCAGCATTTT	CASSLDRGQGNQPQHF
TRBV10-3	TRBJ2-7	-	-	TGTGCCATCAGTGAGTCGGGACTCTCCTACGAGCAGTACTTC	CAISESGLSYEQYF
TRBV5-5	TRBJ2-7	-	TRBD2	TGTGCCAGCAGCTCGACCCCGAGCGGGAGAGGGTACGAGCAGTACTTC	CASSSTPSGRGYEQYF
TRBV20-1	TRBJ1-1	-	-	TGCAGTGCCGGGACTAACGCTGAAGCTTTCTTT	CSAGTNAEAFF
TRBV4-2	TRBJ1-2	-	TRBD1	TGTGCCAGCAGCCAAGTAGGGGGACAGGGCACCTATGGCTACACCTTC	CASSQVGGQGTYGYTF
TRBV7-2	TRBJ1-3	-	TRBD1	TGTGCCAGCAGTAGAGGGGGCTCTGTAGGAAACACCATATATTTT	CASSRGGSVGNTIYF
TRBV7-2	TRBJ2-2	-	-	TGTGCCAGCAGCGGAGGAGGGTTCACCGGGGAGCTGTTTTTT	CASSGGGFTGELFF
TRBV6-1	TRBJ2-2	-	TRBD2	TGTGCCAGCAGTGAAGACGCGGGAGGGCCCACCGGGGAGCTGTTTTTT	CASSEDAGGPTGELFF
TRBV27	TRBJ2-3	-	TRBD2	TGTGCGATCGGACGGGGGGGAAGCACAGATACGCAGTATTTT	CAIGRGGSTDTQYF
TRBV6-1	TRBJ2-1	-	-	TGTGCCAGCAGTGAAGCAGGGGGTCGAAGACATGAGCAGTTCTTC	CASSEAGGRRHEQFF
TRBV6-1	TRBJ2-7	once	-	TGTGCCAGCAGTGAGTACAGGGCCTACGAGCAGTACTTC	CASSEYRAYEQYF
TRBV11-2	TRBJ2-7	-	TRBD2	TGTGCCAGCAGCTCCCTTAGCGGGAGGGCCGGAGAGCAGTACTTC	CASSSLSGRAGEQYF
TRBV2	TRBJ2-7	once	-	TGTGCCAGCAGGGGGGACACCTACGAGCAGTACTTC	CASRGDTYEQYF
TRBV28	TRBJ1-4	few	-	TGTGCCAGCAGTTCTCCTATCAACGACAATGGGGGGTCCGGGAGGGTAATTGATGAAAAACTGTTTTTT	CASSSPINDNGGSGRVIDEKLFF
TRBV7-9	TRBJ1-4	-	-	TGTGCCAGCACCCCAAGGGGTGGGGGACTGGGAAAACTGTTTTTT	CASTPRGGGLGKLFF
TRBV4-1	TRBJ1-4	-	-	TGCGCCAGCAGCCAAGGTGGCGGTGCGGAAAAACTGTTTTTT	CASSQGGGAEKLFF
TRBV5-1	TRBJ2-1	-	-	TGCGCCAGCAGCCTAGGAGTAAGATCCTACAATGAGCAGTTCTTC	CASSLGVRSYNEQFF
TRBV15	TRBJ2-1	-	TRBD2	TGTGCCACCAGCAGAGGGCTAGCGGGATTCTGGGACGGGATTAATGAGCAGTTCTTC	CATSRGLAGFWDGINEQFF
TRBV7-8	TRBJ2-3	-	TRBD1	TGTGCCATAGGGACAGGCCGCACAGATACGCAGTATTTT	CAIGTGRTDTQYF
TRBV4-3	TRBJ2-7	-	TRBD1	TGCGCCAGCAGCCAAGATCGGACAGGGTGGATCTACGAGCAGTACTTC	CASSQDRTGWIYEQYF
TRBV5-6	TRBJ1-5	-	-	TGTGCCAGCAGCTTGAGGAGGTTTGGTAGCAATCAGCCCCAGCATTTT	CASSLRRFGSNQPQHF
TRBV4-1	TRBJ2-3	-	TRBD2	TGCGCCAGCAGCCAAGAGACTAGCGGGAGTAGGTATACGCAGTATTTT	CASSQETSGSRYTQYF
TRBV19	TRBJ2-1	-	TRBD2	TGTGCCAGTAGTAGGACTAGCGGGAGTCGAGACAACAATGAGCAGTTCTTC	CASSRTSGSRDNNEQFF
TRBV7-3	TRBJ2-3	once	-	TGTGCCAGCAGCTTTCAGGGTCCTGGCACAGATACGCAGTATTTT	CASSFQGPGTDTQYF
TRBV5-4	TRBJ2-5	-	TRBD2	TGTGCCAGCAGCCCGACTAGCGGGAGGGAGACCCAGTACTTC	CASSPTSGRETQYF
TRBV27	TRBJ2-2	-	TRBD2	TGTGCCAGCAGTTTATCGAGTAGCGGGGACCCTATTGGGGAGCTGTTTTTT	CASSLSSSGDPIGELFF
TRBV4-3	TRBJ1-2	-	TRBD1	TGCGCCAGCAGCCCCAGGACAGGGGGCGCCTTTGTAGGCTACACCTTC	CASSPRTGGAFVGYTF
TRBV12-2	TRBJ2-7	-	-	TGTGCAAGTCGCTTTTGCCTAGCGGGAGCTACCGAGCAGTACTTC	CASRFCLAGATEQYF
TRBV6-5	TRBJ2-7	-	-	TGTGCCAGCAGTTACTCGATACAGGGCCACGAGCAGTACTTC	CASSYSIQGHEQYF
TRBV5-1	TRBJ2-7	-	-	TGCGCCAGCAGCTTGGCCCCGGACCTGGCTTCGGTCAGGGGCTACGAGCAGTACTTC	CASSLAPDLASVRGYEQYF
TRBV7-2	TRBJ2-7	few	TRBD2	TGTGCCAGCAGCTTAACGGCGGGAGGCTCTTTGTCCGAGCAGTACTTC	CASSLTAGGSLSEQYF
TRBV7-8	TRBJ1-4	once	-	TGTGCCAGCAGCTTAGATGGGGGCTTCACTGAAAAACTGTTTTTT	CASSLDGGFTEKLFF
TRBV11-2	TRBJ2-1	-	-	TGTGCCAGCAGCACCGACAGGCGATACAATGAGCAGTTCTTC	CASSTDRRYNEQFF